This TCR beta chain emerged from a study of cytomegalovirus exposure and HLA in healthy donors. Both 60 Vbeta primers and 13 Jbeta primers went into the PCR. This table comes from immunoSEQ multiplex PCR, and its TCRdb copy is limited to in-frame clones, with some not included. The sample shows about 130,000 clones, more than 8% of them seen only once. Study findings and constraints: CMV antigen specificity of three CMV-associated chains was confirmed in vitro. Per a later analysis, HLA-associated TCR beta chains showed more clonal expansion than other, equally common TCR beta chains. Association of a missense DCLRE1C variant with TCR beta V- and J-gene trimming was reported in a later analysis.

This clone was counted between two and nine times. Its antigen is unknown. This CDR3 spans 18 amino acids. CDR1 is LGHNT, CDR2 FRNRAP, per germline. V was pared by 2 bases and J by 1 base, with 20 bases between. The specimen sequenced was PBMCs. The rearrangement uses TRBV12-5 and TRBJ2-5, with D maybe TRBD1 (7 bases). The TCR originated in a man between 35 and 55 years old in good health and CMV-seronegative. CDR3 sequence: CASGLTSRGTAFQETQYF. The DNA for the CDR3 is TGTGCTAGTGGTTTGACGAGTCGCGGGACAGCCTTCCAAGAGACCCAGTACTTC.